Reported below is one T cell receptor (beta chain). Antigen: not known. TCRdb keeps only in-frame clones here, not all; method: immunoSEQ multiplex PCR. The data hold tens of thousands of clones, with 93% observed a single time. V lost 4 bases, J lost 2 bases, and 1 base stayed unmatched. Germline CDR1 is SGHTS and CDR2 is YDEGEE. CDR3 length: 13 residues. The data were taken from a study of cytomegalovirus exposure and HLA in healthy donors. Notes on the study in general: The study listed under 200 cytomegalovirus-associated TCR beta chains.

The chain joins TRBV5-8 to TRBJ2-7; 9 nucleotides align to TRBD1. Sequencing used PBMCs. The receptor was isolated from a woman aged 30 to 39 in good health and CMV-seronegative. Here the CDR3 DNA reads TGTGCCAGCAGCCGGGACAGGGCCTACGAGCAGTACTTC. Its translation is CASSRDRAYEQYF. Variable domain in full (rest from reference TRBV5-8 and TRBJ2-7): EAGVTQSPTHLIKTRGQQATLRCSPISGHTSVYWYQQALGLGLQFLLWYDEGEERNRGNFPPRFSGRQFPNYSSELNVNALELEDSALYLCASSRDRAYEQYFGPGTRLTVT.